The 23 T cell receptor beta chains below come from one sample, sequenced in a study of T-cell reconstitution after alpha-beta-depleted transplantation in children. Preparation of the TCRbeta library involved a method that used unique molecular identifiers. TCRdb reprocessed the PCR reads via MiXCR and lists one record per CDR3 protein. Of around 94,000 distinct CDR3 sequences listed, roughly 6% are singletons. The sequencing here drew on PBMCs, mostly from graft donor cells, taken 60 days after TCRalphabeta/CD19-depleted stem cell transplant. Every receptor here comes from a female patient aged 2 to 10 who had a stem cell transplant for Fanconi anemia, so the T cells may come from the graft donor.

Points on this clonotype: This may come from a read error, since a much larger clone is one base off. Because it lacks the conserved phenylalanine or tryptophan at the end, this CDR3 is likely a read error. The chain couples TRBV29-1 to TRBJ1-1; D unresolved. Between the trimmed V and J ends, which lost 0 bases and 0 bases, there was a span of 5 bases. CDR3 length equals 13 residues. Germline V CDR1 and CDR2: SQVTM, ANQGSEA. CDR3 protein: CSVEERMNTEAFY. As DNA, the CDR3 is TGCAGCGTTGAAGAGAGGATGAACACTGAAGCTTTCTAT.

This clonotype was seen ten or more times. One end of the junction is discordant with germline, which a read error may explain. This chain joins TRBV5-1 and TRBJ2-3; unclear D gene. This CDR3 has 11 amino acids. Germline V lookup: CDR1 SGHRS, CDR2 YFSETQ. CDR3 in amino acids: CASSRTDTQYF. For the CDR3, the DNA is TGTGCCAGCAGTAGGACGGATACGCAGTATTTT. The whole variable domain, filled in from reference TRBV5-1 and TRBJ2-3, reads KAGVTQTPRYLIKTRGQQVTLSCSPISGHRSVSWYQQTPGQGLQFLFEYFSETQRNKGNFPGRFSGRQFSNSRSEMNVSTLELGDSALYLCASSRTDTQYFGPGTRLTVL.

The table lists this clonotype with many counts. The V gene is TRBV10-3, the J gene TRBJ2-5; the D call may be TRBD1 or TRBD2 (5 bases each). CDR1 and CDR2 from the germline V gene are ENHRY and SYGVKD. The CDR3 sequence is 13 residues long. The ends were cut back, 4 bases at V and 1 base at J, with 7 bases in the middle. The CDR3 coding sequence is TGTGCCATCAGTGTGGGACCCCAAGAGACCCAGTACTTC. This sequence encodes CAISVGPQETQYF.

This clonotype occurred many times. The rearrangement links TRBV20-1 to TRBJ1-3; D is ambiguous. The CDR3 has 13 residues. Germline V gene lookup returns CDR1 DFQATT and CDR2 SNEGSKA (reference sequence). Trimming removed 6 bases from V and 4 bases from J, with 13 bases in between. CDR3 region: CSAATITGNTIYF. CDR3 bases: TGCAGTGCCGCCACTATTACCGGAAACACCATATATTTT.

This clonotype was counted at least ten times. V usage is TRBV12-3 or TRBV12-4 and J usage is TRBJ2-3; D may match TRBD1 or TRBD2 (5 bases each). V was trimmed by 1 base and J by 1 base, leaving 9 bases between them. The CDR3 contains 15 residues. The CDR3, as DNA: TGTGCCAGCAGTTTAGGTCTGGGACGCACAGATACGCAGTATTTT. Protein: CASSLGLGRTDTQYF.

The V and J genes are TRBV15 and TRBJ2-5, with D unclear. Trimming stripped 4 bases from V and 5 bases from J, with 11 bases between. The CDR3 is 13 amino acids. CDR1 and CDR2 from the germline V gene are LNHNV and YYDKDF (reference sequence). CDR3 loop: CATSNSIRETQYF. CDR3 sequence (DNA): TGTGCCACCAGCAACTCTATCCGGGAGACCCAGTACTTC.

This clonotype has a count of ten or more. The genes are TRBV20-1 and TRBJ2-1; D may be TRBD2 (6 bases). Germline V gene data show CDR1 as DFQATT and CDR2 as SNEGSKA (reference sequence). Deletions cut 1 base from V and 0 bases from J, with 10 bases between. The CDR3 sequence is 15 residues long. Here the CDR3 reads CSARGGLFSYNEQFF. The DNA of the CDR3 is TGCAGTGCTAGAGGGGGACTTTTCTCCTACAATGAGCAGTTCTTC.

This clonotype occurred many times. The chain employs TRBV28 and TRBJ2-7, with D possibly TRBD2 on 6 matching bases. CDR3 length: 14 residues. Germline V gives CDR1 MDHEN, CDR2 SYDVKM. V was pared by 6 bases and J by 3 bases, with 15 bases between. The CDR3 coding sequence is TGTGCCAGCAGGCCGGGGGTAGTGGTCTACGAGCAGTACTTC. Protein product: CASRPGVVVYEQYF.

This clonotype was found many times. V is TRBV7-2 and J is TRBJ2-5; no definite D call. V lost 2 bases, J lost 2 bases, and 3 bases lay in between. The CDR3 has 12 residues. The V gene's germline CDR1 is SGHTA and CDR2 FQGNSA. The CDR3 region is CASSLWQETQYF. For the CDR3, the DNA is TGTGCCAGCAGCTTATGGCAAGAGACCCAGTACTTC.

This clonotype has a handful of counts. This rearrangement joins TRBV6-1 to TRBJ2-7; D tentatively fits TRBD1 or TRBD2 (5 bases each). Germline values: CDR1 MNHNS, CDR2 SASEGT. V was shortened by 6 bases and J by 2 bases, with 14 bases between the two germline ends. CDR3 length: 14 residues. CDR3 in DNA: TGTGCCAGCAGCAACCGGGACGTCGCCTACGAGCAGTACTTC. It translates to CASSNRDVAYEQYF.

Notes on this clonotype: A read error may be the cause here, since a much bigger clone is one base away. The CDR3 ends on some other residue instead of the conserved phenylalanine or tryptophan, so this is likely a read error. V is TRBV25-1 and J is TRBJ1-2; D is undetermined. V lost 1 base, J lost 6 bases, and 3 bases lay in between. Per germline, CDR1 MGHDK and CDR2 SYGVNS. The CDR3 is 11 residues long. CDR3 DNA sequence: TGTGCCAGCAGTGAATTAAATGGCTACACCTGC. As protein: CASSELNGYTC.

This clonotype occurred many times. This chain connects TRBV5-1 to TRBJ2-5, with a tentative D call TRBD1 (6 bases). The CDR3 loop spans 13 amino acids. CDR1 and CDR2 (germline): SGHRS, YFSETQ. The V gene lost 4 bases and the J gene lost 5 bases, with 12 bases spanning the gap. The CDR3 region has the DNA TGCGCCAGCAGCCCCACAGGGCCGGAGACCCAGTACTTC. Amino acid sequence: CASSPTGPETQYF.

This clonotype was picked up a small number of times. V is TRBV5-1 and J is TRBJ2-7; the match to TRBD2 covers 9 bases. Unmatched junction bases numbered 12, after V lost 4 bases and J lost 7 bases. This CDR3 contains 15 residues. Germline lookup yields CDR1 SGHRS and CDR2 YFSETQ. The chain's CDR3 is CASSGTGTSFVEQYF. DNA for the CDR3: TGCGCCAGCAGCGGGACCGGGACTAGCTTCGTAGAGCAGTACTTC.

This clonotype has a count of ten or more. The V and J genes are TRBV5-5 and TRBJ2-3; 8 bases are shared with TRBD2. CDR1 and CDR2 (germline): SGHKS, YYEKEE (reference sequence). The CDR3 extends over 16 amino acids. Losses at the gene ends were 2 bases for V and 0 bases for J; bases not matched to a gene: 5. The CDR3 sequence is CASSFPGLASTDTQYF. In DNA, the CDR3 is TGTGCCAGCAGCTTTCCAGGACTAGCTAGCACAGATACGCAGTATTTT.

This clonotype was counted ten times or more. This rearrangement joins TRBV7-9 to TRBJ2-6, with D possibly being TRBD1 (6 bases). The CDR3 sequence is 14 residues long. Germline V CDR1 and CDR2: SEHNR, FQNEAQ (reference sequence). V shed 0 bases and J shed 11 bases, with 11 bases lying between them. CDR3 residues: CASSLAETGYVLTF. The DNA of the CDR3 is TGTGCCAGCAGCTTAGCGGAGACAGGATACGTCCTGACTTTC.

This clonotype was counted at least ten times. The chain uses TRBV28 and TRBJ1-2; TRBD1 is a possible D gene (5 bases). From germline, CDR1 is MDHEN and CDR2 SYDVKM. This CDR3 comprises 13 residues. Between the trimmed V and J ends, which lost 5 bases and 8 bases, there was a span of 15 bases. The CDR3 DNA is TGTGCCAGCAGTGGGACCTCCCACGGAGGCTACACCTTC. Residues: CASSGTSHGGYTF.

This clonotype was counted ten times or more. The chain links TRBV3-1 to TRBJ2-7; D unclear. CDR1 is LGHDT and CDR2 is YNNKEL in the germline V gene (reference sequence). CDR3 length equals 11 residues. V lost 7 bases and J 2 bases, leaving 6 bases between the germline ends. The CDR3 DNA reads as TGTGCCAGCAAGGGAACCTACGAGCAGTACTTC. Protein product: CASKGTYEQYF.

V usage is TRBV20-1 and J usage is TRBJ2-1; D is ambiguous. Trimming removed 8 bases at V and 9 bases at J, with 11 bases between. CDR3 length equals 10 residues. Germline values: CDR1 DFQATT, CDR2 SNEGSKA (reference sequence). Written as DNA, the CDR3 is TGCAGTCCTAATCTTCCTGAGCAGTTCTTC. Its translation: CSPNLPEQFF.

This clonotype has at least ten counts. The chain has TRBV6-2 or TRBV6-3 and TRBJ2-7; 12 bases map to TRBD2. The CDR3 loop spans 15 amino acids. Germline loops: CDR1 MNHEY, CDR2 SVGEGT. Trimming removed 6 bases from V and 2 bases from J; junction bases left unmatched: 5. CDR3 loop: CASSLTSGGTYEQYF. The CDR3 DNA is TGTGCCAGCAGCTTGACTAGCGGGGGAACCTACGAGCAGTACTTC.

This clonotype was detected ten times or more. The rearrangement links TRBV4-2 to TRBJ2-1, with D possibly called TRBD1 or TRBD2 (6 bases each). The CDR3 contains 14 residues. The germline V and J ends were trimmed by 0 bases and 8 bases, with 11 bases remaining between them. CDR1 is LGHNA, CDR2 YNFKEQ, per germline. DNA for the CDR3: TGTGCCAGCAGCCAAGATTTCGGGGGCGATGAGCAGTTCTTC. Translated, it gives CASSQDFGGDEQFF.

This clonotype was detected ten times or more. The CDR3 protein is CASSPATGDGELFF. DNA for the CDR3: TGCGCCAGCAGCCCCGCGACAGGGGACGGGGAGCTGTTTTTT. The chain recombines TRBV5-1 with TRBJ2-2; 8 nucleotides match TRBD1. Looked up from germline, CDR1 is SGHRS and CDR2 is YFSETQ. This CDR3 contains 14 residues. Losses at the gene ends were 4 bases for V and 7 bases for J; bases not matched to a gene: 6.

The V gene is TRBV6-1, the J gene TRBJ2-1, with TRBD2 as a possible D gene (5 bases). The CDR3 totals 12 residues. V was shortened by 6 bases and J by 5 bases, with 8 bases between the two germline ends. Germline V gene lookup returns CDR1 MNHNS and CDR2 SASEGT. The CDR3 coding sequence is TGTGCCAGCAGGGGGAGTAACAATGAGCAGTTCTTC. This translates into CASRGSNNEQFF.

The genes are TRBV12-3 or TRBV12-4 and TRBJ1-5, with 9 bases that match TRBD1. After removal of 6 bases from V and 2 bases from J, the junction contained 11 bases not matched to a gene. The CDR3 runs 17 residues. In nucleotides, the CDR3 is TGTGCCAGCAGCTTACAGGGGGCAAGGGTGGGCAATCAGCCCCAGCATTTT. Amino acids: CASSLQGARVGNQPQHF.